The rows below give T cell receptor beta chains drawn from one sample of a study of naive and memory T cell subsets. Via MiXCR, TCRdb re-called the UMI-ligation and nested PCR reads, giving one row per CDR3 protein. The profile shows more than 100,000 distinct CDR3 sequences, approximately 37% of them singletons. Source material: central memory CD4+ T cells from blood. These receptors were collected from a human donor in good health. CDR3s include the opening cysteine and the closing phenylalanine or tryptophan. Each record gives: D gene, clone size, V gene, J gene, CDR3 protein, CDR3 DNA. The D gene is left open where the match is weak. A row's size may be missing; if present it is once, few, many or a size class.

d_gene: -; abundance: -; v_gene: TRBV12-3/TRBV12-4; j_gene: TRBJ1-1; CDR3aa: CASSHRDPSATEAFF; CDR3nt: TGTGCCAGCAGCCACAGGGACCCGAGCGCGACAGAAGCTTTCTTT
d_gene: TRBD1; abundance: -; v_gene: TRBV5-1; j_gene: TRBJ2-3; CDR3aa: CASSFRGQGGAADTQYF; CDR3nt: TGCGCCAGCAGCTTCCGCGGACAGGGTGGGGCCGCAGATACGCAGTATTTT
d_gene: -; abundance: -; v_gene: TRBV12-3/TRBV12-4; j_gene: TRBJ2-3; CDR3aa: CASSLNRATDTQYF; CDR3nt: TGTGCCAGCAGTTTGAACAGGGCCACAGATACGCAGTATTTT
d_gene: -; abundance: -; v_gene: TRBV7-2; j_gene: TRBJ2-5; CDR3aa: CASSLLPGGGETQYF; CDR3nt: TGTGCCAGCAGCTTACTGCCCGGAGGGGGAGAGACCCAGTACTTC
d_gene: -; abundance: -; v_gene: TRBV7-9; j_gene: TRBJ2-5; CDR3aa: CASSFGGYQETQYF; CDR3nt: TGTGCCAGCAGCTTTGGGGGGTACCAAGAGACCCAGTACTTC
d_gene: -; abundance: -; v_gene: TRBV30; j_gene: TRBJ2-2; CDR3aa: CACHRGLRPTGELFF; CDR3nt: TGTGCCTGTCATCGGGGACTCCGACCCACCGGGGAGCTGTTTTTT
d_gene: TRBD2; abundance: -; v_gene: TRBV7-2; j_gene: TRBJ2-1; CDR3aa: CASSTTSGRSREFF; CDR3nt: TGTGCCAGCAGCACGACTAGCGGGAGGTCCAGGGAGTTCTTC
d_gene: -; abundance: -; v_gene: TRBV5-1; j_gene: TRBJ1-1; CDR3aa: CASRVGASNTEAFF; CDR3nt: TGCGCCAGCAGGGTTGGGGCCTCAAACACTGAAGCTTTCTTT
d_gene: TRBD2; abundance: -; v_gene: TRBV29-1; j_gene: TRBJ2-2; CDR3aa: CSVEHTSGTNTGELFF; CDR3nt: TGCAGCGTTGAACATACTAGCGGAACTAACACCGGGGAGCTGTTTTTT
d_gene: -; abundance: -; v_gene: TRBV28; j_gene: TRBJ2-1; CDR3aa: CASSTWTVYNEQFF; CDR3nt: TGTGCCAGCAGTACCTGGACCGTATACAATGAGCAGTTCTTC
d_gene: -; abundance: -; v_gene: TRBV7-2; j_gene: TRBJ1-4; CDR3aa: CASSLDSFNEKLFF; CDR3nt: TGTGCCAGCAGCTTGGACAGCTTTAATGAAAAACTGTTTTTT
d_gene: TRBD2; abundance: -; v_gene: TRBV24-1; j_gene: TRBJ2-1; CDR3aa: CATSDPLAGTINEQFF; CDR3nt: TGTGCCACCAGTGACCCGCTAGCGGGGACGATTAATGAGCAGTTCTTC
d_gene: TRBD1; abundance: -; v_gene: TRBV5-1; j_gene: TRBJ1-1; CDR3aa: CASSRGQLNTEAFF; CDR3nt: TGCGCCAGCAGCCGGGGACAGTTAAACACTGAAGCTTTCTTT
d_gene: -; abundance: -; v_gene: TRBV10-3; j_gene: TRBJ2-1; CDR3aa: CAISESSRENGREQFF; CDR3nt: TGTGCCATCAGTGAGTCGAGCAGGGAGAATGGGCGTGAGCAGTTCTTC
d_gene: TRBD1; abundance: -; v_gene: TRBV12-3/TRBV12-4; j_gene: TRBJ2-7; CDR3aa: CASSLGVAGQGAWQYF; CDR3nt: TGTGCCAGCAGTTTAGGGGTAGCAGGACAGGGGGCTTGGCAGTACTTC
d_gene: -; abundance: few; v_gene: TRBV7-3; j_gene: TRBJ2-7; CDR3aa: CASSPIAGSVNEQYF; CDR3nt: TGTGCCAGCAGCCCCATTGCGGGATCCGTTAACGAGCAGTACTTC
d_gene: TRBD1; abundance: few; v_gene: TRBV6-1; j_gene: TRBJ2-7; CDR3aa: CASSEVGTEYF; CDR3nt: TGTGCCAGCAGTGAGGTTGGGACAGAGTACTTC
d_gene: TRBD1; abundance: -; v_gene: TRBV19; j_gene: TRBJ2-6; CDR3aa: CASSTPGQGAPAF; CDR3nt: TGTGCCAGTAGTACACCGGGACAGGGCGCCCCAGCTTTC
d_gene: -; abundance: -; v_gene: TRBV20-1; j_gene: TRBJ2-3; CDR3aa: CSAMRENTQYF; CDR3nt: TGCAGTGCTATGAGGGAAAATACGCAGTATTTT
d_gene: TRBD2; abundance: many; v_gene: TRBV28; j_gene: TRBJ2-7; CDR3aa: CASSSPGGRAGAEQYF; CDR3nt: TGTGCCAGCAGTTCCCCTGGCGGGAGGGCCGGGGCCGAGCAGTACTTC
d_gene: TRBD1; abundance: medium-sized; v_gene: TRBV29-1; j_gene: TRBJ1-1; CDR3aa: CSVGPGGEYTEAFF; CDR3nt: TGCAGCGTTGGCCCAGGGGGGGAGTACACTGAAGCTTTCTTT
d_gene: TRBD2; abundance: -; v_gene: TRBV30; j_gene: TRBJ2-1; CDR3aa: CAWGGTSGWYEQFF; CDR3nt: TGTGCCTGGGGCGGGACTAGCGGGTGGTATGAGCAGTTCTTC